This TCR beta chain was retrieved from a study of cytomegalovirus exposure and HLA in healthy donors. Study conclusions and caveats: Rarity held for most TCR sequences, but there were some public TCRs that occurred in many donors.

Profiled with immunoSEQ multiplex PCR; TCRdb holds only in-frame clones, not every one. The profile shows 150,000 to 200,000 clones, nearly 90% of them singletons. In the case of this clone: The antigen is undetermined.

CDR3 length: 14 amino acids. The V and J ends lost 7 bases and 2 bases, in that order; junction bases with no gene match: 4. Germline V CDR1 and CDR2: MNHEY, SVGAGI. This sequence originates from a woman between 18 and 30 years old in good health and CMV-seropositive. The chain employs TRBV6-5 and TRBJ2-3; 9 bases match TRBD2. Sequencing was carried out using PBMCs. The CDR3 DNA reads as TGTGCCAGCAAAAGGGGACTAGCCACAGATACGCAGTATTTT. The encoded protein is CASKRGLATDTQYF.